The sequence of this TCR beta chain was determined in a study of radiation and T cells in renal cell carcinoma. The data were produced by immunoSEQ multiplex PCR, yet TCRdb's version contains in-frame clones alone and is incomplete. Of roughly 86,000 clones listed, around four fifths are singletons. Time point: blood 4 weeks post-SBRT, at nephrectomy. Treatment reported: 15 Gy SBRT to primary tumor, nephrectomy 4 weeks later. The germline CDR1 and CDR2 sequences are MNHEY and SVGAGI. V gave up 0 bases and J gave up 5 bases, with 5 bases separating them. CDR3 length: 13 residues. The sample consisted of blood, taken from a patient whose treatment included radiotherapy and nephrectomy. The receptor comes from a man aged 50-59 years with renal cell carcinoma. The rearrangement joins TRBV6-5 to TRBJ2-1; D is undetermined. DNA for the CDR3: TGTGCCAGCAGTTACTCACGGGACAATGAGCAGTTCTTC. Residues: CASSYSRDNEQFF.